This T cell receptor beta chain was retrieved from a study of T cell responses to AZD1222 COVID-19 vaccine. Study-level points and caveats: Two AZD1222 doses significantly raised spike-specific TCR breadth and depth over controls.

The germline V gene encodes CDR1 SGHNT and CDR2 YENEEA. V lost 5 bases to trimming and J lost 7 bases, with 24 bases between them. The CDR3 contains 17 residues. As concerns this clone: Antigen: not known.

Profiled with immunoSEQ multiplex PCR; TCRdb holds only in-frame clones, not every one. This table has roughly 150,000 clones, roughly 91% appearing once. The source material was peripheral blood, sampled 28 days after the second AZD1222 dose. The sequence was collected from an adult who received the AZD1222 COVID-19 vaccine. The J gene is TRBJ2-1, the V gene TRBV11-3; D is perhaps TRBD2 (7 bases). In DNA, the CDR3 is TGTGCCAGCAGCCCGGGGGGCGGGAGAGAGATAGGAAATGAGCAGTTCTTC. Its protein is CASSPGGGREIGNEQFF.